The 16 T cell receptor beta chains below were found in one sample sequenced in a study of cytomegalovirus exposure and HLA in healthy donors. The PCR had 60 Vbeta and 13 Jbeta primers. TCRdb's table, derived via immunoSEQ multiplex PCR, lists solely in-frame clones and lacks some. The sample lists 90,000 or so clones; 70% to 80% were seen once. Sequences were obtained from PBMCs. These receptors were collected from a woman in her forties or fifties in good health and CMV-seropositive.

This clone was found once. The CDR3 nucleotides are TGTGCCAGCACTGGACAGAACACCGGGGAGCTGTTTTTT. Translation gives CASTGQNTGELFF. The chain uses TRBV11-2 and TRBJ2-2; D possibly corresponds to TRBD1 (5 bases). Deletions cut 7 bases from V and 1 base from J, with 7 bases between. The germline CDR1 and CDR2 sequences are SGHAT and FQNNGV. The CDR3 runs to 13 residues. The variable domain in full, completed from reference TRBV11-2 and TRBJ2-2, reads EAGVAQSPRYKIIEKRQSVAFWCNPISGHATLYWYQQILGQGPKLLIQFQNNGVVDDSQLPKDRFSAERLKGVDSTLKIQPAKLEDSAVYLCASTGQNTGELFFGEGSRLTVL.

This rearrangement joins TRBV6-1 to TRBJ1-3, with TRBD1 matching over 9 bases. From germline, CDR1 is MNHNS and CDR2 SASEGT. V lost 6 bases and J lost 4; bases outside the gene matches: 4. The CDR3 has 14 residues. The DNA of the CDR3 is TGTGCCAGCAGGACCGGGACAGGGGGAAACACCATATATTTT. Its translation is CASRTGTGGNTIYF.

This clone turned up a few times. This rearrangement joins TRBV2 to TRBJ1-5, with 8 bases lining up with TRBD1. Losses at the gene ends were 4 bases for V and 6 bases for J; bases not matched to a gene: 11. The CDR3 has 16 residues. CDR1 SNHLY and CDR2 FYNNEI come from the germline V gene. The CDR3 DNA is TGTGCCAGCAGTGTCCGGGTCAGGGGGCGAAGTCAGCCCCAGCATTTT. Its protein product is CASSVRVRGRSQPQHF.

The chain has TRBV10-1 and TRBJ2-5, with 9 nucleotides matching TRBD1. Looked up from germline, CDR1 is WNHNN and CDR2 is SYGVQD (reference sequence). The CDR3 is 14 amino acids. V gave up 8 bases and J gave up 14 bases; unmatched junction bases: 18. The CDR3 bases are TGCGCCAGCCGGCAAGACCCTACAGGGGGCACTTTATACTTC. The encoded protein is CASRQDPTGGTLYF.

This chain links TRBV7-9 with TRBJ1-1, with D hard to call. Deletions cut 5 bases from V and 2 bases from J, with 21 bases between. Germline V gene sequence: CDR1 SEHNR, CDR2 FQNEAQ (reference sequence). The CDR3 length is 17 residues. The CDR3 DNA is TGTGCCAGCAGCGAAAAAATACATGGTGGCCTTAACACTGAAGCTTTCTTT. Protein product: CASSEKIHGGLNTEAFF.

The rearrangement joins TRBV4-1 to TRBJ1-3; 9 bases line up with TRBD1. Losses at the gene ends were 0 bases for V and 2 bases for J; bases not matched to a gene: 17. Germline assignment: CDR1 MGHRA and CDR2 YSYEKL. The CDR3 runs 21 residues. The CDR3 here is CASSQDPTGTGSSPAGNTIYF. CDR3 coding DNA: TGCGCCAGCAGCCAAGACCCAACCGGGACAGGGTCCTCTCCTGCTGGAAACACCATATATTTT.

The J gene is TRBJ2-4, the V gene TRBV10-3; D may be TRBD1 (5 bases). Trimming took 6 bases from V and 1 from J, leaving 7 bases between them. The CDR3 is made up of 13 amino acids. CDR1 and CDR2 from the germline V gene are ENHRY and SYGVKD. CDR3 sequence: CAISPGAKNIQYF. CDR3 DNA: TGTGCCATCAGCCCAGGGGCCAAAAACATTCAGTACTTC.

The gene calls are TRBV29-1 and TRBJ2-7, with D tentatively TRBD2 (5 bases). This CDR3 has 12 residues. V was pared by 4 bases and J by 5 bases, with 12 bases between. The germline gives CDR1 SQVTM, CDR2 ANQGSEA. DNA of the CDR3: TGCAGCGTTGGGATGTCGGGGAACGAGCAGTACTTC. The encoded protein is CSVGMSGNEQYF.

The V gene is TRBV28, the J gene TRBJ2-1; 7 nucleotides align to TRBD2. This CDR3 is built from 12 residues. After removal of 7 bases from V and 5 bases from J, the junction contained 2 bases not matched to a gene. In germline, CDR1 is MDHEN, CDR2 SYDVKM. The chain's CDR3 is CASTGGNNEQFF. CDR3 nucleotides: TGTGCCAGCACGGGGGGAAACAATGAGCAGTTCTTC.

This chain connects TRBV7-9 to TRBJ1-2, with a tentative D call TRBD1 (6 bases). The V and J ends lost 6 bases and 0 bases respectively, with 8 bases between them. Germline CDR1 and CDR2: SEHNR and FQNEAQ (reference sequence). The CDR3 contains 13 residues. The CDR3 sequence: CASRRDTNYGYTF. CDR3 DNA sequence: TGTGCCAGCAGACGGGACACTAACTATGGCTACACCTTC.

The rearrangement uses TRBV6-5 and TRBJ1-2, with no clear D. From germline, CDR1 is MNHEY and CDR2 SVGAGI. The germline V and J ends were trimmed by 6 bases and 7 bases, with 15 bases remaining between them. The CDR3 covers 13 residues. CDR3 nucleotide sequence: TGTGCCAGCAGGGCCTCGACAACCGGTGGCTACACCTTC. Translating gives CASRASTTGGYTF.

The chain recombines TRBV7-9 with TRBJ2-3, with 9 bases matching TRBD1. Trimming took 4 bases from V and 5 from J; bases not matched to a gene: 10. This CDR3 comprises 16 residues. CDR1 and CDR2 from the germline V gene are SEHNR and FQNEAQ (reference sequence). In DNA form, the CDR3 reads TGTGCCAGCAGCTATCGGTTACAGGGGGCGCGAGATACGCAGTATTTT. Its protein product is CASSYRLQGARDTQYF.

In nucleotides, the CDR3 is TGTGCCAGCAGCCTCGGGACAGGGGAGGATGAGCAGTTCTTC. Its protein product is CASSLGTGEDEQFF. J is TRBJ2-1 and V is TRBV11-2; 10 bases match TRBD1. Germline assignment: CDR1 SGHAT and CDR2 FQNNGV. This CDR3 has 14 amino acids. V was clipped by 5 bases and J by 8 bases; unmatched bases: 6. Variable domain in full (rest from reference TRBV11-2 and TRBJ2-1): EAGVAQSPRYKIIEKRQSVAFWCNPISGHATLYWYQQILGQGPKLLIQFQNNGVVDDSQLPKDRFSAERLKGVDSTLKIQPAKLEDSAVYLCASSLGTGEDEQFFGPGTRLTVL.

The V and J genes are TRBV6-5 and TRBJ2-7; D is perhaps TRBD1 (5 bases). Germline assignment: CDR1 MNHEY and CDR2 SVGAGI. The CDR3 runs to 13 residues. Trimming left V 10 bases short and J 9 bases short, with 22 bases between. The CDR3 reads CATTIGALYRQYV. The CDR3 region has the DNA TGTGCCACCACCATAGGGGCCCTATATCGGCAGTACGTC.

The chain recombines TRBV9 with TRBJ1-1; no reliable D call. The V and J ends lost 1 base and 2 bases respectively, with 12 bases between them. The CDR3 is 15 amino acids. Germline CDR1 is SGDLS and CDR2 is YYNGEE. The CDR3 DNA reads as TGTGCCAGCAGCGTAACAGACAATGAAAACACTGAAGCTTTCTTT. Translating gives CASSVTDNENTEAFF.

This clone was counted once. The rearrangement links TRBV5-4 to TRBJ1-3; D is possibly TRBD1 (5 bases). The CDR3 sequence is 13 residues long. The ends were cut back, 2 bases at V and 2 bases at J, with 5 bases in the middle. Germline CDR1 and CDR2: SGHNT and YYREEE (reference sequence). The CDR3 is CASSLGAGNTIYF. In nucleotides, the CDR3 is TGTGCCAGCAGCTTAGGGGCTGGAAACACCATATATTTT.